One and the same sample provided the 30 T cell receptor beta chains below, sequenced in a study of blood T cell repertoires in COVID-19. Data came from immunoSEQ multiplex PCR; TCRdb stores just in-frame clones and leaves some out. The data show around 470,000 clones, with roughly 87% seen just once and approximately 0.9% held by the top ten. The sample was peripheral blood. Receptors originate from a man younger than 30 with COVID-19, enrolled during active disease.

V and J are TRBV6-6 and TRBJ2-5, with a possible D match to TRBD1 (6 bases). This CDR3 has 14 residues. V was clipped by 6 bases and J by 1 base, with 12 bases between them. CDR1 is MNHNY and CDR2 is SVGAGI in the germline V gene (reference sequence). CDR3 in DNA: TGTGCCAGCAGCTCGGGACAATCCCAAGAGACCCAGTACTTC. This gives the protein CASSSGQSQETQYF.

This sequence joins TRBV23-1 and TRBJ2-1; 10 bases align to TRBD1. TRBV23-1 is an ORF, and what it does is uncertain. The junction had 10 bases not matched to a gene; V was cut back by 1 base and J by 4 bases. The CDR3 extends over 18 amino acids. The chain's CDR3 is CASSQFPGTGEDYNEQFF. CDR3 sequence (DNA): TGCGCCAGCAGTCAATTTCCCGGGACAGGGGAAGATTACAATGAGCAGTTCTTC.

V usage is TRBV7-8 and J usage is TRBJ2-1, with TRBD2 matching over 12 bases. V was pared by 0 bases and J by 10 bases, with 4 bases of the junction left unmatched. CDR1 and CDR2 (germline): SGHVS, FQNEAQ. This CDR3 has 15 residues. CDR3 amino acids: CASSLAGLAGGEQFF. CDR3 bases: TGTGCCAGCAGCTTAGCGGGACTAGCGGGTGGGGAGCAGTTCTTC.

V is TRBV11-3 and J is TRBJ2-1; D is unresolved. The CDR3 has 13 amino acids. Germline CDR1 SGHNT, CDR2 YENEEA. Trimming removed 0 bases at V and 7 bases at J, with 7 bases between. The CDR3 nucleotides are TGTGCCAGCAGCTTAGATCCCCAGAATGAGCAGTTCTTC. This translates into CASSLDPQNEQFF.

The rearrangement links TRBV19 to TRBJ2-2; D is perhaps TRBD2 (6 bases). The germline V gene encodes CDR1 LNHDA and CDR2 SQIVND (reference sequence). The CDR3 covers 14 residues. Between the trimmed V and J ends, which lost 5 bases and 2 bases, there was a span of 9 bases. The CDR3 here is CASSLGTNTGELFF. CDR3 DNA: TGTGCCAGTAGTCTGGGGACTAACACCGGGGAGCTGTTTTTT. The whole variable domain, filled in from reference TRBV19 and TRBJ2-2, reads DGGITQSPKYLFRKEGQNVTLSCEQNLNHDAMYWYRQDPGQGLRLIYYSQIVNDFQKGDIAEGYSVSREKKESFPLTVTSAQKNPTAFYLCASSLGTNTGELFFGEGSRLTVL.

The chain uses TRBV14 and TRBJ2-5, with no clear D. V lost 2 bases to trimming and J lost 5 bases, with 3 bases between them. Germline V gives CDR1 SGHDN, CDR2 FVKESK. This CDR3 contains 11 residues. CDR3 nucleotides: TGTGCCAGCAGCCAATCTGAGACCCAGTACTTC. It yields the protein CASSQSETQYF.

This rearrangement joins TRBV10-3 to TRBJ2-5; 8 bases are shared with TRBD2. J lost 4 bases, V lost 8 bases, and 6 bases had no gene match. CDR1 ENHRY and CDR2 SYGVKD come from the germline V gene. This CDR3 is 13 amino acids long. The CDR3: CAIRGGQGETQYF. CDR3 DNA sequence: TGTGCCATCCGGGGGGGGCAGGGAGAGACCCAGTACTTC.

This chain connects TRBV9 to TRBJ1-5, with D perhaps matching TRBD1 (5 bases). The germline V gene has CDR1 SGDLS and CDR2 YYNGEE. Deletions cut 0 bases from V and 7 bases from J, with 11 bases between. CDR3 size: 14 residues. The DNA for the CDR3 is TGTGCCAGCAGCGTAGGCGTGGAGGGGCAGCCCCAGCATTTT. It yields the protein CASSVGVEGQPQHF.

The chain couples TRBV25-1 to TRBJ2-7; maybe TRBD1 (6 bases). Deletions cut 4 bases from V and 8 bases from J, with 18 bases between. This CDR3 region has 14 residues. Germline lookup yields CDR1 MGHDK and CDR2 SYGVNS. The CDR3 region is CASSVRQGSPKQYF. In nucleotides, the CDR3 is TGTGCCAGCAGTGTGCGGCAGGGGTCCCCTAAGCAGTACTTC.

The gene calls are TRBV5-4 and TRBJ1-1; maybe TRBD1 (5 bases). Germline values: CDR1 SGHNT, CDR2 YYREEE (reference sequence). V dropped 0 bases and J dropped 5 bases, with 14 bases sitting between them. There are 15 residues in the CDR3. Written as DNA, the CDR3 is TGTGCCAGCAGCTTGGCCCCGACAGAGGTTACTGAAGCTTTCTTT. The encoded protein is CASSLAPTEVTEAFF.

The CDR3 DNA is TGTGCCAGCAGCCCCCGGGACAGGAACACTGAAGCTTTCTTT. Its translation: CASSPRDRNTEAFF. V and J are TRBV11-3 and TRBJ1-1; 7 nucleotides agree with TRBD1. This CDR3 is 14 amino acids long. V lost 5 bases, J lost 1 base, and 4 bases stayed unmatched. Germline CDR1 and CDR2: SGHNT and YENEEA.

The rearrangement links TRBV6-1 to TRBJ1-5, with D tentatively TRBD1 (5 bases). The CDR3 is 13 residues long. V dropped 2 bases and J dropped 9 bases, with 11 bases sitting between them. Germline CDR1 MNHNS, CDR2 SASEGT. CDR3 sequence reads: CASSEQGMGPQHF. Here the CDR3 DNA reads TGTGCCAGCAGTGAACAGGGAATGGGGCCCCAGCATTTT.

The chain recombines TRBV6-5 with TRBJ2-7, with D perhaps TRBD1 (6 bases). The CDR3 contains 14 residues. In germline, CDR1 is MNHEY, CDR2 SVGAGI. Trimming removed 0 bases at V and 2 bases at J, with 8 bases between. The CDR3 nucleotides read TGTGCCAGCAGTTACTCCGGGACAACCTACGAGCAGTACTTC. Its translation: CASSYSGTTYEQYF.

The chain couples TRBV10-2 to TRBJ2-3; unclear D gene. With 3 bases removed from V and 0 bases from J, the gap between germline ends came to 16 bases. Germline V gene lookup returns CDR1 WSHSY and CDR2 SAAADI. This CDR3 is 17 amino acids long. The DNA of the CDR3 is TGCGCCAGCAGTGAAAGTTCGGCGGTCACTAGCACAGATACGCAGTATTTT. It yields the protein CASSESSAVTSTDTQYF.

About this clone: Other nucleotide sequences in the sample specify the same CDR3. V is TRBV10-3 and J is TRBJ2-3; D is perhaps TRBD2 (6 bases). Germline CDR1 ENHRY, CDR2 SYGVKD. There are 15 residues in the CDR3. Trimming took off 0 bases at V and 2 bases at J, with 9 bases between the two ends. DNA of the CDR3: TGTGCCATCAGTGAGTCGGGAGGATCCACAGATACGCAGTATTTT. The encoded protein is CAISESGGSTDTQYF.

The chain is built from TRBV5-5 and TRBJ1-1; possibly TRBD1 for D (5 bases). V dropped 4 bases and J dropped 1 base, with 11 bases sitting between them. Germline-derived CDR1 and CDR2 are SGHKS and YYEKEE (reference sequence). CDR3 length equals 14 residues. CDR3 amino acids: CASSRGGGNTEAFF. CDR3 nucleotides: TGTGCCAGCAGCCGGGGCGGGGGGAACACTGAAGCTTTCTTT. The full variable domain, rest sourced from reference TRBV5-5 and TRBJ1-1, is DAGVTQSPTHLIKTRGQQVTLRCSPISGHKSVSWYQQVLGQGPQFIFQYYEKEERGRGNFPDRFSARQFPNYSSELNVNALLLGDSALYLCASSRGGGNTEAFFGQGTRLTVV.

The rearrangement links TRBV30 to TRBJ2-5; 8 bases line up with TRBD2. This CDR3 contains 14 residues. Trimming at V came to 4 bases and at J to 2 bases, leaving 6 bases not matched to a gene. Per germline, CDR1 GTSNPN and CDR2 SVGIG (reference sequence). The CDR3 DNA follows: TGTGCCTGGATGGAAGTAGCGGGACAAGAGACCCAGTACTTC. Its translation is CAWMEVAGQETQYF.

Here the CDR3 DNA reads TGCAGCGGAAAAGACCCCCGAGGGACAGCAGCTAACTATGGCTACACCTTC. This sequence encodes CSGKDPRGTAANYGYTF. The chain carries TRBV29-1 and TRBJ1-2; 7 bases line up with TRBD1. V shed 7 bases, J shed 0 bases, and the junction held 17 bases outside the gene matches. CDR1 is SQVTM, CDR2 ANQGSEA, per germline. The CDR3 is 17 amino acids.

J is TRBJ2-2 and V is TRBV11-2; 8 nucleotides line up with TRBD2. Germline CDR1 SGHAT, CDR2 FQNNGV. V shed 1 base and J 2 bases; nucleotides not matched to a gene: 3. The CDR3 covers 16 residues. CDR3 in amino acids: CASSLVLAGNTGELFF. The CDR3 coding sequence is TGTGCCAGCAGCTTAGTTCTAGCGGGTAACACCGGGGAGCTGTTTTTT.

The chain joins TRBV6-2 or TRBV6-3 to TRBJ2-7, with 12 bases matching TRBD2. Trimming removed 5 bases from V and 4 bases from J; junction bases left unmatched: 9. This CDR3 has 16 amino acids. Germline lookup yields CDR1 MNHEY and CDR2 SVGEGT. The CDR3, as DNA: TGTGCCAGCAGTGACCGACTAGCGGGAGTGGTGTACGAGCAGTACTTC. Encoded protein: CASSDRLAGVVYEQYF.

The chain employs TRBV28 and TRBJ1-1; 7 bases align to TRBD1. CDR3 length equals 14 residues. The germline CDR1 and CDR2 sequences are MDHEN and SYDVKM. J lost 1 base, V lost 7 bases, and 6 bases had no gene match. The CDR3 bases are TGTGCCAGCACTAGAACAGGGGCGAACACTGAAGCTTTCTTT. This sequence encodes CASTRTGANTEAFF.

The genes are TRBV12-3 or TRBV12-4 and TRBJ1-1, with a possible D match to TRBD1 (5 bases). The CDR3 runs to 13 residues. Deletions cut 4 bases from V and 1 base from J, with 7 bases between. The CDR3 coding sequence is TGTGCCAGCAGTTGGGGGGAGAACACTGAAGCTTTCTTT. Encoded protein: CASSWGENTEAFF.

J is TRBJ2-3 and V is TRBV5-1; no firm D call. V was shortened by 2 bases and J by 0 bases, with 7 bases between the two germline ends. The germline V gene encodes CDR1 SGHRS and CDR2 YFSETQ. This CDR3 is built from 14 residues. The CDR3 loop reads CASSFEWSTDTQYF. CDR3 DNA sequence: TGCGCCAGCAGCTTTGAGTGGAGCACAGATACGCAGTATTTT.

V usage is TRBV6-5 and J usage is TRBJ2-2; tentatively, D is TRBD2 (6 bases). Between the trimmed V and J ends, which lost 8 bases and 0 bases, there was a span of 10 bases. The CDR3 is 14 residues long. Germline V gene data show CDR1 as MNHEY and CDR2 as SVGAGI. The CDR3 region has the DNA TGTGCCAGCCTCAGACTAGCGAACACCGGGGAGCTGTTTTTT. Translation: CASLRLANTGELFF.

The rearrangement uses TRBV7-8 and TRBJ2-2; D may be TRBD1 (6 bases). The CDR3 has 18 amino acids. Germline lookup yields CDR1 SGHVS and CDR2 FQNEAQ. V lost 6 bases and J 1 base, leaving 21 bases between the germline ends. CDR3 sequence: CASSHPAYWDKNTGELFF. The CDR3 DNA follows: TGTGCCAGCAGTCACCCGGCCTATTGGGACAAGAACACCGGGGAGCTGTTTTTT.

The chain combines TRBV6-6 with TRBJ2-7; the D gene is possibly TRBD2 (5 bases). Germline assignment: CDR1 MNHNY and CDR2 SVGAGI (reference sequence). Trimming cost V 5 bases and J 3 bases, with 8 bases left between them. This CDR3 is built from 12 residues. The CDR3 DNA reads TGTGCCAGCAGTACTCGGGGCTACGAGCAGTACTTC. Its translation is CASSTRGYEQYF.

This chain joins TRBV6-5 and TRBJ2-1, with 9 bases identical to TRBD2. Unmatched junction bases numbered 7, after V lost 6 bases and J lost 4 bases. The CDR3 covers 15 residues. CDR1 and CDR2 from the germline V gene are MNHEY and SVGAGI. The CDR3 loop reads CASRVLAGTYNEQFF. The CDR3 nucleotides read TGTGCCAGCAGGGTTCTAGCGGGGACGTACAATGAGCAGTTCTTC.

This clone was seen more than once but under ten times. This chain connects TRBV24-1 to TRBJ2-1; 7 bases map to TRBD2. This CDR3 is 16 amino acids long. The germline gives CDR1 KGHDR, CDR2 SFDVKD. V shed 3 bases, J shed 9 bases, and the junction held 13 bases outside the gene matches. The CDR3 reads CATSDPLASEVGEQFF. The CDR3, as DNA: TGTGCCACCAGTGATCCACTAGCGTCGGAGGTTGGTGAGCAGTTCTTC.

This clone was detected only a few times. The chain is built from TRBV7-2 and TRBJ2-7; weak D call: TRBD2 (5 bases). CDR3 length equals 14 residues. Trimming left V 10 bases short and J 0 bases short, with 16 bases between. Germline values: CDR1 SGHTA, CDR2 FQGNSA. The CDR3: CATTGRFSSYEQYF. CDR3 DNA sequence: TGTGCCACCACGGGGAGATTTAGCTCCTACGAGCAGTACTTC.

The chain uses TRBV2 and TRBJ2-1, with 7 bases lining up with TRBD1. V gave up 5 bases and J gave up 10 bases; unmatched junction bases: 11. The CDR3 contains 14 residues. Germline CDR1 is SNHLY and CDR2 is FYNNEI. This CDR3 reads CASSRDRELGEQFF. The DNA for the CDR3 is TGTGCCAGCAGTCGCGACAGGGAGCTAGGAGAGCAGTTCTTC.